The T cell receptor (beta chain) under discussion was sequenced for a study of cytomegalovirus exposure and HLA in healthy donors. Overall study findings and caveats: Cytomegalovirus association was listed for around 170 TCR beta chains.

Comments on this clone: Its antigen is not identified.

V lost 4 bases and J lost 8, with 17 bases in between. Per germline, CDR1 MGHRA and CDR2 YSYEKL. This CDR3 region has 14 residues. PCR was performed using 60 Vbeta and 13 Jbeta primers. Measured with immunoSEQ multiplex PCR; TCRdb has only the in-frame clones, and not every one. There are approximately 160,000 clones in the sample; around 80% occur only once, and 4.9% lies in the top ten. Material for sequencing was PBMCs. The chain has TRBV4-1 and TRBJ1-2; D is perhaps TRBD1 (6 bases). The receptor comes from a male donor in good health and CMV-seronegative. The CDR3 bases are TGCGCCAGCAGCCTCTCACAGGGAAAAGGGGGCTACACCTTC. Its protein product is CASSLSQGKGGYTF.